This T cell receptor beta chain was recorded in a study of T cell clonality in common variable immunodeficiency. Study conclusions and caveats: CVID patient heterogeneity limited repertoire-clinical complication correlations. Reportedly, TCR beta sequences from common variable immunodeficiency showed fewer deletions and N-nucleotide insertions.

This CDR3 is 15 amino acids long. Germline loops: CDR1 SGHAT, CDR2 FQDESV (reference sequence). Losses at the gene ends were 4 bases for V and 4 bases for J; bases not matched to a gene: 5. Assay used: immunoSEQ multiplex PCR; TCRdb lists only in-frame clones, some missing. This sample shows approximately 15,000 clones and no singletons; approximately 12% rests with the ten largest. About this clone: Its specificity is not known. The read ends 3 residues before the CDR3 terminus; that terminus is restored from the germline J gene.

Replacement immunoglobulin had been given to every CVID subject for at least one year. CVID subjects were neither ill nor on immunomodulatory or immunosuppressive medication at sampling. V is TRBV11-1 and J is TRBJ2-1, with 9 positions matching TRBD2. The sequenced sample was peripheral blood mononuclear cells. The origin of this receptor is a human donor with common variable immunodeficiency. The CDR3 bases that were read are TGTGCCAGCAGCTCAAGCGGGAGGAGATACAATGAG. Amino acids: CASSSSGRRYNE. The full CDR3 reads CASSSSGRRYNEQFF.